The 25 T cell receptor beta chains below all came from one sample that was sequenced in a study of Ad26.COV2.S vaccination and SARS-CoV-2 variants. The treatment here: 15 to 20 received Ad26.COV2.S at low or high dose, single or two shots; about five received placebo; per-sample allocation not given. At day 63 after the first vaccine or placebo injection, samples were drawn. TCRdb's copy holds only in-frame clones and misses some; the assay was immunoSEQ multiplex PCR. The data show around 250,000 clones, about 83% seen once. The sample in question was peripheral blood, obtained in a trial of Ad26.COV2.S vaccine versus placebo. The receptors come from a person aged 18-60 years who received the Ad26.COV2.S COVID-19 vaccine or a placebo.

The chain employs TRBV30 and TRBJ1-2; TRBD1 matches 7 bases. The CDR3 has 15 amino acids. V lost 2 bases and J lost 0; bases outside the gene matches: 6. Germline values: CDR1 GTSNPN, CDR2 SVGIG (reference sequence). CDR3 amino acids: CAWSSGGAANYGYTF. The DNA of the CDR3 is TGTGCCTGGAGTTCAGGGGGAGCCGCTAACTATGGCTACACCTTC.

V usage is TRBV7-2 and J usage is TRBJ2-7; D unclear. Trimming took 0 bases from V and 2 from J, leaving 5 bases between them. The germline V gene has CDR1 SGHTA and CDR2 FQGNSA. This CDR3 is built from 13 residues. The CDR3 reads CASSLAAAYEQYV. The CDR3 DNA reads TGTGCCAGCAGCTTAGCGGCTGCCTACGAGCAGTACGTC.

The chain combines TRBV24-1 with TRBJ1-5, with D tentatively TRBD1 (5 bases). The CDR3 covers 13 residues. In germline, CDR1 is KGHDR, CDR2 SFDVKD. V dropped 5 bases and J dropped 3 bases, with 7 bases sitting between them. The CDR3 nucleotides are TGTGCCACCAGTGCAGGGAACAATCAGCCCCAGCATTTT. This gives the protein CATSAGNNQPQHF.

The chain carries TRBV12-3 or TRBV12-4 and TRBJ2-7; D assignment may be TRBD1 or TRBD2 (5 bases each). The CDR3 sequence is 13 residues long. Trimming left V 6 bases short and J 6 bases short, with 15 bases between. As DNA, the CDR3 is TGTGCCAGCAGCATCATGACCGGGGCCGAGCAGTACGTC. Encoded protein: CASSIMTGAEQYV.

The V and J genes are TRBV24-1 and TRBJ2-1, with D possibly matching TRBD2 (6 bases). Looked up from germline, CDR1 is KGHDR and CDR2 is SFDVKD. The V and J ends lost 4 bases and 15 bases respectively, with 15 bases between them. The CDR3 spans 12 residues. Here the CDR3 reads CATSDRGLPGFF. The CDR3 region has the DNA TGTGCCACCAGTGACCGGGGACTCCCGGGGTTCTTC.

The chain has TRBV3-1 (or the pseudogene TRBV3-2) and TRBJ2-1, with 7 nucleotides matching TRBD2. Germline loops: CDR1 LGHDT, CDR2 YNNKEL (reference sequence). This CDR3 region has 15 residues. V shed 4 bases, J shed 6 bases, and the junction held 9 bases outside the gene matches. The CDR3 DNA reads TGTGCCAGCAGCCCTGCGGGGGTTCGAGGCAATGAGCAGTTCTTC. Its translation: CASSPAGVRGNEQFF.

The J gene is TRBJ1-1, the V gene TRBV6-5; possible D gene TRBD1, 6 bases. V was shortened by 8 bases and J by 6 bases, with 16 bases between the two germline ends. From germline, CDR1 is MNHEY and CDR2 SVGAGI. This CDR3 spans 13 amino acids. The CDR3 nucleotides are TGTGCCAGCGCCCGCCACAGGGCACCTGAAGCTTTCTTT. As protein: CASARHRAPEAFF.

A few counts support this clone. The CDR3 loop is CAISGATGAGNTIYF. In DNA, the CDR3 is TGTGCCATCAGTGGGGCAACAGGGGCTGGAAACACCATATATTTT. The V gene is TRBV10-3, the J gene TRBJ1-3; the match to TRBD1 covers 7 bases. With V trimmed by 4 bases and J by 2 bases, 5 bases remained unmatched. Per the germline V gene, CDR1 is ENHRY and CDR2 is SYGVKD. The CDR3 extends over 15 amino acids.

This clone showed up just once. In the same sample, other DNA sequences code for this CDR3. The CDR3 nucleotides are TGTGCCAGCAGCTTAGATCGGGGGTCATACAATGAGCAGTTCTTC. It specifies CASSLDRGSYNEQFF. This sequence joins TRBV7-2 and TRBJ2-1, with D possibly being TRBD2 (6 bases). Trimming took 1 base from V and 4 from J, leaving 11 bases between them. The CDR3 runs to 15 residues. Germline V gives CDR1 SGHTA, CDR2 FQGNSA.

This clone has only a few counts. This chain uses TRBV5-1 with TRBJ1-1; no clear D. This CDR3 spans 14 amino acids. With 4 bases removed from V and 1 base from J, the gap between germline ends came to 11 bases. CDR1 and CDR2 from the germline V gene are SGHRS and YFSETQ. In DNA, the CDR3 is TGCGCCAGCAGCCAGGCCGGTAAGAACACTGAAGCTTTCTTT. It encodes CASSQAGKNTEAFF.

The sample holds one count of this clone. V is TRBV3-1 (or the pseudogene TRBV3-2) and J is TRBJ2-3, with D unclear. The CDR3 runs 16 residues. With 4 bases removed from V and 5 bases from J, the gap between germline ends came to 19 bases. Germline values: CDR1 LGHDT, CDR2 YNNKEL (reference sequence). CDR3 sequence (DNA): TGTGCCAGCAGCCCGAAGGTGGGTAAGGGCAAAGATACGCAGTATTTT. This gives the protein CASSPKVGKGKDTQYF.

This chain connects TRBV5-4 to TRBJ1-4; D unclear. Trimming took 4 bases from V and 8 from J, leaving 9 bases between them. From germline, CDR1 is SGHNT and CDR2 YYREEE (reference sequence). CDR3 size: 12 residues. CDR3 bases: TGTGCCAGCAGCCCCCTGGGAGAAAAACTGTTTTTT. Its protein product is CASSPLGEKLFF.

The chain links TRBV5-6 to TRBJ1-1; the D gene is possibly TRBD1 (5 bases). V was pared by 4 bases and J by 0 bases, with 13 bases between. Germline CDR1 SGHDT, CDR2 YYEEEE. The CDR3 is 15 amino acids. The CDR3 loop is CASSRDGAMNTEAFF. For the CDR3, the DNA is TGTGCCAGCAGCCGGGACGGAGCCATGAACACTGAAGCTTTCTTT.

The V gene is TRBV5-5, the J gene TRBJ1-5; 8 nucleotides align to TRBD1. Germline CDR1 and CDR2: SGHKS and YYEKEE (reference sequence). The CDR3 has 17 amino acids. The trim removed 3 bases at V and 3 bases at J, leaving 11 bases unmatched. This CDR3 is CASSSALTGGNNQPQHF. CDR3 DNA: TGTGCCAGCAGCTCGGCCCTCACAGGGGGTAACAATCAGCCCCAGCATTTT.

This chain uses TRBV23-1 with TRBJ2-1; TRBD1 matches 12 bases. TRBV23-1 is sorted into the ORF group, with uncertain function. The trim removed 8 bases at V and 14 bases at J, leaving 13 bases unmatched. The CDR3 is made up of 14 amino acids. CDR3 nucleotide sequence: TGCGCCAGCGTTCCGGGGACAGGGGGCCCTAGTAAGTTCTTC. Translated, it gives CASVPGTGGPSKFF.

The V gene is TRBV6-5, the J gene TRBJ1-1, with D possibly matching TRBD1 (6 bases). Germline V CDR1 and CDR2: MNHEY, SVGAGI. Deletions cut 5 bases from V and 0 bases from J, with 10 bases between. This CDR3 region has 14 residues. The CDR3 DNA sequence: TGTGCCAGCAGTCTCGGACAGCTGAACACTGAAGCTTTCTTT. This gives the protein CASSLGQLNTEAFF.

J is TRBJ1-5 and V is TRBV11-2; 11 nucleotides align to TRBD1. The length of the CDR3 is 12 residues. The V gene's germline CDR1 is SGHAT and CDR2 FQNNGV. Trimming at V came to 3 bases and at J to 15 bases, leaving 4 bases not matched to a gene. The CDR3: CASSLDRGPLHF. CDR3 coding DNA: TGTGCCAGCAGCTTGGACAGGGGGCCCTTGCATTTT.

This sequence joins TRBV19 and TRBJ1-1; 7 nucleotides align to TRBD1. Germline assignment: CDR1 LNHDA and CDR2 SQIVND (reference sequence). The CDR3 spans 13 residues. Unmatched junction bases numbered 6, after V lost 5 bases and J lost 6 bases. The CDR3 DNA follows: TGTGCCAGTAGTGACCGGGACAGATCTGAAGCTTTCTTT. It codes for CASSDRDRSEAFF.

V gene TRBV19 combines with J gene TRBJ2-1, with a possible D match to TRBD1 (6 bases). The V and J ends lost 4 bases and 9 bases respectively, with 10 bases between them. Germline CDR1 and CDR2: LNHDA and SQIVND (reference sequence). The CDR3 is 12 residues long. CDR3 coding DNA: TGTGCCAGTAGTAACCAGGGGCCTGAGCAGTTCTTC. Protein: CASSNQGPEQFF.

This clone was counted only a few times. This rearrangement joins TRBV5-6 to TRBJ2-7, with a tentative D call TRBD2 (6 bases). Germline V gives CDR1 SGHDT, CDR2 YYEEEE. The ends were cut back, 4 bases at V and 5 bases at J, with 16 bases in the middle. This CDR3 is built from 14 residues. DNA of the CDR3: TGTGCCAGCAGCCCGGTGGAGGGACCAGACGAGCAGTACTTC. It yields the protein CASSPVEGPDEQYF.

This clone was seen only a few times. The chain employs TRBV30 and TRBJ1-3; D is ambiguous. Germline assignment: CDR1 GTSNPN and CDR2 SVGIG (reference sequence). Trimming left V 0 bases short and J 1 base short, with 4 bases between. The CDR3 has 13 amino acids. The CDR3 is CAWSVGSGNTIYF. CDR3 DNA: TGTGCCTGGAGTGTAGGGTCTGGAAACACCATATATTTT.

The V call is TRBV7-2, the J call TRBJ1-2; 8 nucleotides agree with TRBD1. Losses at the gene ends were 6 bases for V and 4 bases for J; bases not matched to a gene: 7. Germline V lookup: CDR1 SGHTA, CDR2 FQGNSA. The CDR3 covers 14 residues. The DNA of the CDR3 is TGTGCCAGCAGGGGGGGACAGGCCGCCTATGGCTACACCTTC. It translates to CASRGGQAAYGYTF.

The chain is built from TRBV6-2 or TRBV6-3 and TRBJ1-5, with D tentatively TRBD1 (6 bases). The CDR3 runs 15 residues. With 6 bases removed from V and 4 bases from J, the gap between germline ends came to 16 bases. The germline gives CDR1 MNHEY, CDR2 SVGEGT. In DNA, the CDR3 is TGTGCCAGCAGCGGGGGTGAGCAGGGGAATCAGCCCCAGCATTTT. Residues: CASSGGEQGNQPQHF.

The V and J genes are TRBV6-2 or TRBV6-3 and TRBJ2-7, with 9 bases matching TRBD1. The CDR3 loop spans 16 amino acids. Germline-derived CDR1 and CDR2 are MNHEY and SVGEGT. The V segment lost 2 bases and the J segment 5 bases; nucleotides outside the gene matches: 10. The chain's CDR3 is CASSYLGQGWPDEQYF. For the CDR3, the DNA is TGTGCCAGCAGTTACCTGGGACAGGGTTGGCCTGACGAGCAGTACTTC.

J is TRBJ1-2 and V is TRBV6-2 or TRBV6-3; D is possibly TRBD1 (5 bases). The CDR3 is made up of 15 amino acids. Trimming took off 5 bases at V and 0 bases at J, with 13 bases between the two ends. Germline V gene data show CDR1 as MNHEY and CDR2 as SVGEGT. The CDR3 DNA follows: TGTGCCAGCAGTACCACAGGCGGGGCTAACTATGGCTACACCTTC. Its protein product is CASSTTGGANYGYTF.